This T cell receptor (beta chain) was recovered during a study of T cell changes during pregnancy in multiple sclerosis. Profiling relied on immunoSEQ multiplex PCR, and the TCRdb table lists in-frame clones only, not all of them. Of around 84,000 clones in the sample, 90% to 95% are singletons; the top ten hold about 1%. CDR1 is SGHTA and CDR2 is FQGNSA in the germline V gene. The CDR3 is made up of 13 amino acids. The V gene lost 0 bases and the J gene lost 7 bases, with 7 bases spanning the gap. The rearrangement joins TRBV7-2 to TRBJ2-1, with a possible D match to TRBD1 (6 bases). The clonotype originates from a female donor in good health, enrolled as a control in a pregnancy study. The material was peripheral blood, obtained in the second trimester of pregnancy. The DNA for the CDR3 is TGTGCCAGCAGCTTAGCCAGGGGAAATGAGCAGTTCTTC. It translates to CASSLARGNEQFF.